Presented here are 7 T cell receptor beta chains from one specimen sequenced in a study of T cells in Graves' hyperthyroidism and ophthalmopathy. RNA transcripts gave rise to amplified TCR beta CDR3 regions. HTBI primers were used for first-round RT-PCR of the TCR CDR3. From the multiplex PCR reads, TCRdb called clonotypes with MiXCR, one entry per CDR3 protein. The repertoire holds nearly 750,000 distinct CDR3 sequences, with 35% as singletons. Sequenced material: blood. These receptors came from a middle-aged woman with Graves' hyperthyroidism.

This rearrangement joins TRBV5-5 to TRBJ2-7; 14 nucleotides match TRBD2. Trimming removed 3 bases from V and 3 bases from J; junction bases left unmatched: 8. This CDR3 is 17 amino acids long. Germline CDR1 is SGHKS and CDR2 is YYEKEE (reference sequence). CDR3 loop: CASSSDRGLAGVYEQYF. CDR3 bases: TGTGCCAGCAGCTCGGACCGGGGACTAGCGGGAGTCTACGAGCAGTACTTC.

In this sample, this clonotype turned up many times. The chain links TRBV2 to TRBJ2-5; D ambiguous. V shed 3 bases and J shed 5 bases, with 10 bases lying between them. The CDR3 loop spans 13 amino acids. Germline lookup yields CDR1 SNHLY and CDR2 FYNNEI. The CDR3 loop reads CASSEDLQETQYF. The CDR3 DNA sequence: TGTGCCAGCAGTGAGGATCTCCAGGAGACCCAGTACTTC.

The sample holds many counts of this clonotype. The chain combines TRBV5-1 with TRBJ1-1; a possible D gene is TRBD1 (5 bases). Germline CDR1 SGHRS, CDR2 YFSETQ. The V and J ends lost 1 base and 3 bases respectively, with 13 bases between them. The CDR3 has 15 residues. The CDR3 bases are TGCGCCAGCAGCTTGTCCAGGGAAATGGACACTGAAGCTTTCTTT. It specifies CASSLSREMDTEAFF.

This clonotype was detected many times. The chain links TRBV20-1 to TRBJ1-3, with a weak D call TRBD1 (6 bases). Germline CDR1 and CDR2: DFQATT and SNEGSKA (reference sequence). Trimming pared 5 bases from V and 1 base from J, leaving 9 bases between. The CDR3 loop spans 13 amino acids. The DNA of the CDR3 is TGCAGTGCTGGTACAGGGTCTGGAAACACCATATATTTT. This translates into CSAGTGSGNTIYF.

The V and J genes are TRBV4-1 and TRBJ1-1; no reliable D call. The CDR3 loop spans 16 amino acids. V lost 0 bases and J lost 4, with 15 bases in between. The germline CDR1 and CDR2 sequences are MGHRA and YSYEKL. The CDR3 loop reads CASSQEGLAPSTEAFF. CDR3 in DNA: TGCGCCAGCAGCCAAGAGGGCCTGGCCCCGAGCACTGAAGCTTTCTTT.

This clonotype was recorded a few times. The V call is TRBV6-1, the J call TRBJ2-7; possibly TRBD1 for D (6 bases). Germline lookup yields CDR1 MNHNS and CDR2 SASEGT. The CDR3 runs to 15 residues. The V and J ends lost 3 bases and 7 bases respectively, with 19 bases between them. In nucleotides, the CDR3 is TGTGCCAGCAGTGACACGGGACAAGGGTATCGGGAGCAGTACTTC. It specifies CASSDTGQGYREQYF.

V and J are TRBV18 and TRBJ2-5; weak D call: TRBD1 (5 bases). The CDR3 consists of 13 residues. Between the trimmed V and J ends, which lost 6 bases and 2 bases, there was a span of 10 bases. In germline, CDR1 is KGHSH, CDR2 LQKENI. The CDR3 protein is CASSQTAQETQYF. The CDR3 DNA is TGTGCCAGCTCCCAGACAGCACAAGAGACCCAGTACTTC.